This T cell receptor (beta chain) emerged from a study of PD-1 blockade in classical Hodgkin lymphoma. The CDR3 extends over 12 amino acids. V shed 4 bases and J shed 2 bases, with 6 bases lying between them. Looked up from germline, CDR1 is SGHTA and CDR2 is FQGNSA. The repertoire was sequenced with immunoSEQ multiplex PCR; TCRdb's copy has only in-frame clones and lacks some. The table shows about 93,000 clones, with around 80% occurring only once. On this clone: What it binds is not known.

Study results and caveats: Compared with baseline, CD4+ but not CD8+ TCR diversity had risen significantly by C4D1. Any patient who commenced nivolumab under 1 year after ASCT was excluded.

The time point is: cycle 4 day 1 (C4D1), after more than five weeks of nivolumab. Every patient had relapsed following autologous stem cell transplantation, and cohorts differed in brentuximab vedotin exposure. The receptor was isolated from a human donor with classical Hodgkin lymphoma. The rearrangement joins TRBV7-2 to TRBJ2-7; no reliable D call. The source was peripheral blood mononuclear cells (PBMCs), collected before the fourth cycle of nivolumab. The CDR3 protein is CASSYLAYEQYF. DNA of the CDR3: TGTGCCAGCAGCTACTTAGCCTACGAGCAGTACTTC.